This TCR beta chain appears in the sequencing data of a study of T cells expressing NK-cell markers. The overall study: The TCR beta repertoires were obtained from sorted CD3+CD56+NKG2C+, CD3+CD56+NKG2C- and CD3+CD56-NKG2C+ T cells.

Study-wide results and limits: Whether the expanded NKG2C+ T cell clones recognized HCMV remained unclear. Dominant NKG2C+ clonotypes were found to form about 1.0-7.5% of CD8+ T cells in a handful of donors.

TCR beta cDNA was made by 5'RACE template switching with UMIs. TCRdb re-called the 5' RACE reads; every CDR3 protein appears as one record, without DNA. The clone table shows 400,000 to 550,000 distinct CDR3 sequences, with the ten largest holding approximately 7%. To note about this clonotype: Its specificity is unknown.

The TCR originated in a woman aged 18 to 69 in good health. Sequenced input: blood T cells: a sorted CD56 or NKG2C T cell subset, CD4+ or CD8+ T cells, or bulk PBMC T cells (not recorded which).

This CDR3 reads CSARSGRGVSNQPQHF. The V call is TRBV20-1, the J call TRBJ1-5. Germline CDR1 is DFQATT and CDR2 is SNEGSKA (reference sequence). The CDR3 totals 16 residues.